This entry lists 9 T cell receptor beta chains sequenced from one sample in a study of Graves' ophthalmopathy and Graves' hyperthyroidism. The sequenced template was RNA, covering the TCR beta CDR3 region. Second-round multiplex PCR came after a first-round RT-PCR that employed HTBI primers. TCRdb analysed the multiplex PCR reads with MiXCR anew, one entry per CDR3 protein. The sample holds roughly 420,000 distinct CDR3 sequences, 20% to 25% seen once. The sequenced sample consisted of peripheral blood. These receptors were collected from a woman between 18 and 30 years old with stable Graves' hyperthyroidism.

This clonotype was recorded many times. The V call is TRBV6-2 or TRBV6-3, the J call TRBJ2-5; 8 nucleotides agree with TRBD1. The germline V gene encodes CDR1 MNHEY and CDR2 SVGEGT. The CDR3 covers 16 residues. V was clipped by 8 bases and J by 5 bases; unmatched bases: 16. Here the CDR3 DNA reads TGTGCCAGCGTCTTAGGCCGGACAGGGCTAAGTGAGACCCAGTACTTC. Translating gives CASVLGRTGLSETQYF.

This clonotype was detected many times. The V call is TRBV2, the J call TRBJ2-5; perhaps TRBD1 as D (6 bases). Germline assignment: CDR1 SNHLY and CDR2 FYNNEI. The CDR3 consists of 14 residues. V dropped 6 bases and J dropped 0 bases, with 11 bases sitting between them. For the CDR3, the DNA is TGTGCCAGCAGGGAAAGACAGGACCAAGAGACCCAGTACTTC. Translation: CASRERQDQETQYF.

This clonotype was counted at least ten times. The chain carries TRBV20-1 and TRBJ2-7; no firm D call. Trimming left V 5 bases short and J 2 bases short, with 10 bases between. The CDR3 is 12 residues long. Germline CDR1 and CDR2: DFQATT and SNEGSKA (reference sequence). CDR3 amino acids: CSAEDGTYEQYF. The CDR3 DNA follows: TGCAGTGCTGAAGACGGAACCTACGAGCAGTACTTC.

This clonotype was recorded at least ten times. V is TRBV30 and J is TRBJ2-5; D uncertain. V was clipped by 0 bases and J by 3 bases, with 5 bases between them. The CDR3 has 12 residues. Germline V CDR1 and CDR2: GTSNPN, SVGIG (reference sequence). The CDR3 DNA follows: TGTGCCTGGAGTGTGAGAAAAGAGACCCAGTACTTC. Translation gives CAWSVRKETQYF.

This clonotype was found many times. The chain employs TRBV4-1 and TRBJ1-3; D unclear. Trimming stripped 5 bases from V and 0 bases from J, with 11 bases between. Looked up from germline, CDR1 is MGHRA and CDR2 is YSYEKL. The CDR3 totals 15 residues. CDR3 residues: CASSSGRSSGNTIYF. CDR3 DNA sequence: TGCGCCAGCAGCTCCGGACGTAGCTCTGGAAACACCATATATTTT.

DNA for the CDR3: TGCGCCAGCAGCCAAGTGCCTTTGGGGCAGGGGCTAATAGCCAAAAACATTCAGTACTTC. This gives the protein CASSQVPLGQGLIAKNIQYF. The rearrangement links TRBV4-1 to TRBJ2-4, with a tentative D call TRBD1 (6 bases). Trimming shortened V by 1 base and J by 0 bases, and 22 bases separated the two germline ends. Germline CDR1 MGHRA, CDR2 YSYEKL. The CDR3 has 20 residues.

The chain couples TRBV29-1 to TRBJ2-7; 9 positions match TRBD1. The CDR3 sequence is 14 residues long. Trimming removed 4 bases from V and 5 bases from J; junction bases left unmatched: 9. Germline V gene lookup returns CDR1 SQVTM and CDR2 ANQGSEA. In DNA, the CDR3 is TGCAGCGTTGGCTCCGGGACAGGGCGCCACGAGCAGTACTTC. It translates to CSVGSGTGRHEQYF.

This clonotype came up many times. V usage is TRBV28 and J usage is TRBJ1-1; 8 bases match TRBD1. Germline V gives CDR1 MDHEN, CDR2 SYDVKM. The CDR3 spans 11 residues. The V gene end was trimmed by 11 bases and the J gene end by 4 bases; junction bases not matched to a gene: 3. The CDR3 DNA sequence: TGTGCCGTCAGGGGGCCCACTGAAGCTTTCTTT. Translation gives CAVRGPTEAFF. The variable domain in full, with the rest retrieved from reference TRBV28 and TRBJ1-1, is DVKVTQSSRYLVKRTGEKVFLECVQDMDHENMFWYRQDPGLGLRLIYFSYDVKMKEKGDIPEGYSVSREKKERFSLILESASTNQTSMYLCAVRGPTEAFFGQGTRLTVV.

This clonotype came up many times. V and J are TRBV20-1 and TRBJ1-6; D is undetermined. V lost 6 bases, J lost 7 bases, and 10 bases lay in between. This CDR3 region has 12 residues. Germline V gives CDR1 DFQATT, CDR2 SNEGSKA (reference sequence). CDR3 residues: CSAFDRNSPLHF. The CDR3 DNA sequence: TGCAGTGCCTTCGACCGGAATTCACCCCTCCACTTT.